This entry lists 18 T cell receptor beta chains sequenced from one sample in a study of CD8 T cells in Susac syndrome. The RNA input was about 0.5 to 1 ug, and it was reverse transcribed with random hexamers. One entry per CDR3 protein, called by TCRdb with MiXCR from the immunoSEQ multiplex PCR reads. The table has 20,000 to 25,000 distinct CDR3 sequences, 90% to 95% seen once. The sample comprised CD8+ T cells from PBMCs. The receptors derive from a human donor in good health.

The rearrangement links TRBV9 to TRBJ2-5, with 15 positions matching TRBD2. J lost 5 bases, V lost 3 bases, and 11 bases had no gene match. This CDR3 comprises 18 residues. The germline CDR1 and CDR2 sequences are SGDLS and YYNGEE. The CDR3 reads CASSASGTSGGMSETQYF. CDR3 DNA: TGTGCCAGCAGCGCCTCTGGGACTAGCGGGGGGATGTCGGAGACCCAGTACTTC.

The chain joins TRBV13 to TRBJ2-1, with 11 bases that match TRBD2. Germline V gene lookup returns CDR1 PRHDT and CDR2 FYEKMQ (reference sequence). J lost 1 base, V lost 5 bases, and 4 bases had no gene match. The CDR3 is 16 residues long. The CDR3 bases are TGTGCCAGCAGCGAAACTAGCGGGGGATCCTACAATGAGCAGTTCTTC. Translation gives CASSETSGGSYNEQFF. Supplemented by reference TRBV13 and TRBJ2-1, the full variable domain reads AAGVIQSPRHLIKEKRETATLKCYPIPRHDTVYWYQQGPGQDPQFLISFYEKMQSDKGSIPDRFSAQQFSDYHSELNMSSLELGDSALYFCASSETSGGSYNEQFFGPGTRLTVL.

The chain joins TRBV6-1 to TRBJ2-3; 10 bases are a match to TRBD2. The CDR3 totals 15 residues. Trimming cost V 6 bases and J 4 bases; bases outside gene matches: 7. Germline CDR1 MNHNS, CDR2 SASEGT. The CDR3 loop is CASSQAGGGADTQYF. The CDR3 DNA reads TGTGCCAGCAGCCAAGCGGGGGGGGGAGCAGATACGCAGTATTTT.

J is TRBJ1-4 and V is TRBV7-9; D is possibly TRBD1 (5 bases). Germline CDR1 reads SEHNR; CDR2 reads FQNEAQ (reference sequence). The CDR3 is made up of 15 amino acids. The V and J ends lost 5 bases and 5 bases respectively, with 15 bases between them. This CDR3 reads CASSHPGTENEKLFF. The CDR3 bases are TGTGCCAGCAGCCATCCGGGGACCGAGAATGAAAAACTGTTTTTT. The full variable domain, its missing parts supplied by reference TRBV7-9 and TRBJ1-4, is DTGVSQNPRHKITKRGQNVTFRCDPISEHNRLYWYRQTLGQGPEFLTYFQNEAQLEKSRLLSDRFSAERPKGSFSTLEIQRTEQGDSAMYLCASSHPGTENEKLFFGSGTQLSVL.

This rearrangement joins TRBV24-1 to TRBJ2-1; no clear D. This CDR3 comprises 12 residues. CDR1 and CDR2 from the germline V gene are KGHDR and SFDVKD. The V gene lost 7 bases and the J gene lost 2 bases, with 5 bases spanning the gap. This chain's CDR3 is CATRGTYNEQFF. CDR3 DNA: TGTGCCACCAGGGGCACCTACAATGAGCAGTTCTTC.

The V and J genes are TRBV7-9 and TRBJ1-5, with 9 bases lining up with TRBD1. Germline V CDR1 and CDR2: SEHNR, FQNEAQ (reference sequence). The trim removed 4 bases at V and 7 bases at J, leaving 5 bases unmatched. This CDR3 has 14 residues. For the CDR3, the DNA is TGTGCCAGCAGCTATACAGGGGGCGAACAGCCCCAGCATTTT. As protein: CASSYTGGEQPQHF.

The J gene is TRBJ2-1, the V gene TRBV24-1; the match to TRBD1 covers 9 bases. With V trimmed by 7 bases and J by 2 bases, 5 bases remained unmatched. Germline V lookup: CDR1 KGHDR, CDR2 SFDVKD. This CDR3 spans 15 amino acids. Here the CDR3 DNA reads TGTGCCACCAGCGGACAGGGGACACCCTACAATGAGCAGTTCTTC. Translating gives CATSGQGTPYNEQFF.

This clonotype has a single count. V is TRBV7-7 and J is TRBJ2-3, with D perhaps matching TRBD2 (6 bases). CDR3 size: 15 residues. CDR1 SSHAT and CDR2 FNYEAQ come from the germline V gene (reference sequence). V was clipped by 5 bases and J by 0 bases, with 12 bases between them. The CDR3 nucleotides read TGTGCCAGCAGCCGCGGGGATACTAGCACAGATACGCAGTATTTT. It codes for CASSRGDTSTDTQYF.

In this sample, this clonotype turned up once. The chain employs TRBV4-3 and TRBJ1-2; D may be TRBD1 (5 bases). Germline values: CDR1 LGHNA, CDR2 YSLEER. CDR3 size: 14 residues. V was shortened by 1 base and J by 5 bases, with 11 bases between the two germline ends. CDR3 in DNA: TGCGCCAGCAGCCAAGGTACAGGCTCTTATGGCTACACCTTC. Translation gives CASSQGTGSYGYTF.

The genes are TRBV27 and TRBJ2-7; either TRBD1 or TRBD2 may supply D (5 bases each). This CDR3 has 14 residues. Germline V lookup: CDR1 MNHEY, CDR2 SMNVEV (reference sequence). Trimming took off 2 bases at V and 2 bases at J, with 10 bases between the two ends. For the CDR3, the DNA is TGTGCCAGCAGTTTAGGGGGAACCCCCTACGAGCAGTACTTC. Translating gives CASSLGGTPYEQYF.

The rearrangement joins TRBV27 to TRBJ1-1; D is undetermined. Germline lookup yields CDR1 MNHEY and CDR2 SMNVEV (reference sequence). The CDR3 covers 8 residues. V lost 6 bases to trimming and J lost 10 bases, with 3 bases between them. CDR3 nucleotide sequence: TGTGCCAGCAGGGTAGCTTTCTTT. Translated, it gives CASRVAFF.

The rearrangement joins TRBV20-1 to TRBJ2-7, with TRBD1 matching over 8 bases. Unmatched junction bases numbered 8, after V lost 5 bases and J lost 5 bases. From germline, CDR1 is DFQATT and CDR2 SNEGSKA (reference sequence). This CDR3 contains 13 residues. The CDR3 DNA is TGCAGTGCTTACTGGACAGGGCAGGACGAGCAGTACTTC. Protein product: CSAYWTGQDEQYF.

The chain employs TRBV20-1 and TRBJ2-2, with 7 bases that match TRBD1. The J segment lost 4 bases and the V segment lost 1 base, leaving 6 bases of the junction unmatched. Germline V lookup: CDR1 DFQATT, CDR2 SNEGSKA (reference sequence). CDR3 length: 15 residues. CDR3 in DNA: TGCAGTGCTAGAGGTTCTACAGGGGTCACCGGGGAGCTGTTTTTT. Amino acid sequence: CSARGSTGVTGELFF.

The chain couples TRBV7-9 to TRBJ2-1; 14 nucleotides match TRBD2. This CDR3 contains 16 residues. Germline CDR1 reads SEHNR; CDR2 reads FQNEAQ (reference sequence). V gave up 5 bases and J gave up 8 bases; unmatched junction bases: 8. The CDR3 is CASSETSGGGRDEQFF. The CDR3 DNA is TGTGCCAGCAGCGAGACTAGCGGGGGGGGAAGAGATGAGCAGTTCTTC.

This chain uses TRBV29-1 with TRBJ2-1, with TRBD1 matching 9 bases. Germline-derived CDR1 and CDR2 are SQVTM and ANQGSEA. The CDR3 runs 14 residues. After removal of 7 bases from V and 5 bases from J, the junction contained 9 bases not matched to a gene. The CDR3 sequence is CSDLDRGMNNEQFF. CDR3 bases: TGCAGCGACCTCGACAGGGGGATGAACAATGAGCAGTTCTTC.

This chain connects TRBV6-2 or TRBV6-3 to TRBJ2-1; 8 bases fit TRBD1. The ends lost 5 bases at V and 4 bases at J; junction bases unmatched: 7. CDR1 and CDR2 (germline): MNHEY, SVGEGT. The CDR3 is 15 amino acids. This CDR3 is CASSPTGEGYNEQFF. The DNA for the CDR3 is TGTGCCAGCAGTCCGACAGGGGAAGGATACAATGAGCAGTTCTTC.

This clonotype was observed once. The V and J genes are TRBV11-2 and TRBJ1-1; D possibly corresponds to TRBD1 (5 bases). CDR3 length: 16 residues. V lost 4 bases and J lost 3, with 18 bases in between. Germline assignment: CDR1 SGHAT and CDR2 FQNNGV. The chain's CDR3 is CASSSWQGWGDTEAFF. CDR3 DNA sequence: TGTGCCAGCAGCTCATGGCAGGGCTGGGGAGACACTGAAGCTTTCTTT.

The chain employs TRBV7-9 and TRBJ1-2, with a weak D call TRBD1 (6 bases). CDR3 length: 16 amino acids. V was pared by 5 bases and J by 4 bases, with 20 bases between. In germline, CDR1 is SEHNR, CDR2 FQNEAQ (reference sequence). The CDR3 bases are TGTGCCAGCAGCCCATCAGGGGCACAGGCGAGCTATGGCTACACCTTC. Amino acid sequence: CASSPSGAQASYGYTF.